These 16 T cell receptor beta chains share one sample of origin, sequenced in a study of Ad26.COV2.S vaccination and SARS-CoV-2 variants. Noted treatment: roughly 20 received Ad26.COV2.S at low or high dose, single or two shots; roughly five received placebo; per-sample allocation not given. Sampling occurred on day 63 after the first vaccine or placebo injection. Clones were sequenced by immunoSEQ multiplex PCR, and TCRdb holds only the in-frame ones, with some missing. The sample lists 350,000 to 500,000 clones, around 91% occurring once. Sequences were derived from peripheral blood, sampled in a trial of Ad26.COV2.S vaccine versus placebo. The receptors were gathered from a person aged 18-60 years who received the Ad26.COV2.S COVID-19 vaccine or a placebo.

V gene TRBV7-2 combines with J gene TRBJ2-3; 13 positions agree with TRBD2. After removal of 1 base from V and 2 bases from J, the junction contained 6 bases not matched to a gene. Germline CDR1 is SGHTA and CDR2 is FQGNSA. CDR3 length: 18 residues. The CDR3 sequence is CASSLVLAGGLITDTQYF. The CDR3 DNA sequence: TGTGCCAGCAGCTTAGTACTAGCGGGAGGGCTGATCACAGATACGCAGTATTTT.

The rearrangement joins TRBV28 to TRBJ2-7; D is possibly TRBD1 (6 bases). Trimming pared 3 bases from V and 3 bases from J, leaving 15 bases between. Germline V gene data show CDR1 as MDHEN and CDR2 as SYDVKM. The CDR3 is 15 amino acids. CDR3 DNA sequence: TGTGCCAGCAGTTTGGGGCCGGGACACCTCTACGAGCAGTACTTC. This sequence encodes CASSLGPGHLYEQYF.

The chain has TRBV7-9 and TRBJ2-7; 7 bases align to TRBD2. The germline V gene encodes CDR1 SEHNR and CDR2 FQNEAQ (reference sequence). This CDR3 is built from 14 residues. The trim removed 3 bases at V and 6 bases at J, leaving 8 bases unmatched. The CDR3: CASSFGTTKGEQYF. The CDR3 DNA reads TGTGCCAGCAGCTTCGGGACTACGAAAGGCGAGCAGTACTTC.

The gene calls are TRBV7-6 and TRBJ2-5; tentatively, D is TRBD1 or TRBD2 (5 bases each). The CDR3 is 15 residues long. Trimming cost V 5 bases and J 5 bases, with 18 bases left between them. CDR1 SGHVS and CDR2 FNYEAQ come from the germline V gene. CDR3 sequence (DNA): TGTGCCAGCAGCCCCTTCGAGGGGCAGACGGAGACCCAGTACTTC. The encoded protein is CASSPFEGQTETQYF.

This chain uses TRBV5-1 with TRBJ1-1, with D unresolved. In germline, CDR1 is SGHRS, CDR2 YFSETQ. V was cut by 0 bases and J by 3 bases, with 3 bases left in between. CDR3 length: 12 amino acids. The CDR3 sequence is CASSLADTEAFF. The CDR3 DNA sequence: TGCGCCAGCAGCTTGGCAGACACTGAAGCTTTCTTT.

The CDR3, as DNA: TGTGCCAGCAGCTACTCCGGGACAGGGGGCGCGAACACTGAAGCTTTCTTT. Encoded protein: CASSYSGTGGANTEAFF. The J gene is TRBJ1-1, the V gene TRBV5-6; 12 nucleotides agree with TRBD1. V dropped 3 bases and J dropped 1; count of bases not matched to a gene: 7. This CDR3 is built from 17 residues. The germline CDR1 and CDR2 sequences are SGHDT and YYEEEE.

V gene TRBV5-4 combines with J gene TRBJ2-3; the D is unclear. This CDR3 has 13 residues. V was clipped by 0 bases and J by 3 bases, with 5 bases between them. Germline V gives CDR1 SGHNT, CDR2 YYREEE (reference sequence). The CDR3 sequence is CASSLVGTDTQYF. CDR3 bases: TGTGCCAGCAGCTTGGTGGGAACAGATACGCAGTATTTT.

This clone appeared once. The chain employs TRBV18 and TRBJ1-2, with 7 bases lining up with TRBD1. Germline CDR1 is KGHSH and CDR2 is LQKENI. The ends lost 0 bases at V and 3 bases at J; junction bases unmatched: 4. This CDR3 region has 15 residues. CDR3 nucleotide sequence: TGTGCCAGCTCACCACCTGACAGGGCCTACTATGGCTACACCTTC. Its protein is CASSPPDRAYYGYTF.

V is TRBV5-5 and J is TRBJ2-2; D call uncertain. CDR1 and CDR2 from the germline V gene are SGHKS and YYEKEE (reference sequence). The germline V and J ends were trimmed by 0 bases and 0 bases, with 9 bases remaining between them. The CDR3 loop spans 16 amino acids. Here the CDR3 DNA reads TGTGCCAGCAGCTTGGGACCAGCAACGAACACCGGGGAGCTGTTTTTT. It specifies CASSLGPATNTGELFF.

This clone was seen once. The CDR3 loop reads CASSVPGGFYNEQFF. DNA of the CDR3: TGTGCCAGCAGCGTCCCAGGGGGATTCTACAATGAGCAGTTCTTC. This chain joins TRBV7-8 and TRBJ2-1; 7 nucleotides match TRBD1. Per the germline V gene, CDR1 is SGHVS and CDR2 is FQNEAQ. The CDR3 sequence is 15 residues long. With V trimmed by 5 bases and J by 3 bases, 7 bases remained unmatched.

The chain is built from TRBV9 and TRBJ1-2, with 9 nucleotides matching TRBD1. With 4 bases clipped from V and 4 bases from J, the junction kept 11 bases outside the gene matches. The CDR3 totals 16 residues. The germline V gene has CDR1 SGDLS and CDR2 YYNGEE. Written as DNA, the CDR3 is TGTGCCAGCAGCCCCCTAGGACAGGGGACCCTCTATGGCTACACCTTC. Translating gives CASSPLGQGTLYGYTF.

This sequence joins TRBV19 and TRBJ2-7, with 7 bases that match TRBD1. CDR1 is LNHDA, CDR2 SQIVND, per germline (reference sequence). V shed 2 bases and J 2 bases; nucleotides not matched to a gene: 12. The CDR3 is 17 amino acids. The DNA of the CDR3 is TGTGCCAGTAGTATAATCCACCCGACAGGGATCACCTACGAGCAGTACTTC. Protein sequence: CASSIIHPTGITYEQYF.

The rearrangement links TRBV19 to TRBJ2-2; tentatively, D is TRBD1 or TRBD2 (5 bases each). The CDR3 totals 14 residues. The germline V gene encodes CDR1 LNHDA and CDR2 SQIVND (reference sequence). The V end lost 4 bases, the J end lost 7 bases, and 13 bases lay between the germline ends. CDR3 coding DNA: TGTGCCAGTAGTAGCCGGGGCTCGAGCGGGGAGCTGTTTTTT. Its translation is CASSSRGSSGELFF.

Concerning this clone itself: Relative to the germline gene, one junction end is altered; a read error may explain this. The chain couples TRBV19 to TRBJ2-1, with 7 positions matching TRBD1. The CDR3 runs to 12 residues. CDR1 is LNHDA, CDR2 SQIVND, per germline (reference sequence). CDR3 bases: TGTGCCAGTAGTCGTACCGGGACAGAGCTGTTCTTC. Amino acid sequence: CASSRTGTELFF.

The chain joins TRBV4-3 to TRBJ2-7, with 7 bases identical to TRBD2. Germline V gene lookup returns CDR1 LGHNA and CDR2 YSLEER. V gave up 1 base and J gave up 0 bases; unmatched junction bases: 3. The length of the CDR3 is 15 residues. The CDR3 sequence is CASSQAWGGSYEQYF. The CDR3 DNA reads as TGCGCCAGCAGCCAAGCCTGGGGGGGCTCCTACGAGCAGTACTTC.

The rearrangement joins TRBV5-4 to TRBJ2-7; 10 nucleotides match TRBD2. Germline CDR1 reads SGHNT; CDR2 reads YYREEE (reference sequence). The V and J ends lost 1 base and 6 bases, in that order; junction bases with no gene match: 4. The CDR3 covers 14 residues. In nucleotides, the CDR3 is TGTGCCAGCAGCTTGAGCGGGAGGGCGTTCGAGCAGTACTTC. It encodes CASSLSGRAFEQYF.